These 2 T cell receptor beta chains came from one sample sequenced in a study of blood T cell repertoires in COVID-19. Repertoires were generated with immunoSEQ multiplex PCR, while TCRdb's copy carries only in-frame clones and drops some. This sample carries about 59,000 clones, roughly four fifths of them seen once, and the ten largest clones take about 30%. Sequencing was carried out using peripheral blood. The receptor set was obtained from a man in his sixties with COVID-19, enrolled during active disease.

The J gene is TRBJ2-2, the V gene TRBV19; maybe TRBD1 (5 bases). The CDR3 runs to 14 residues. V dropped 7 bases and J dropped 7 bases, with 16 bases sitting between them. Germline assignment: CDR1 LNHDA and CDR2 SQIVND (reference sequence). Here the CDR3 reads CASNLVTTGGELFF. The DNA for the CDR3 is TGTGCCAGTAATCTCGTGACCACAGGCGGGGAGCTGTTTTTT.

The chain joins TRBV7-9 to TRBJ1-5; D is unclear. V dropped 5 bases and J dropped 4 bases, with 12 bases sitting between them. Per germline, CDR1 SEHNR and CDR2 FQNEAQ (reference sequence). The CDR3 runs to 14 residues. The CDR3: CASSPVGGNQPQHF. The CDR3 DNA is TGTGCCAGCAGCCCCGTAGGAGGAAATCAGCCCCAGCATTTT.